There are many counts of the clone carrying this T cell receptor (beta chain). Its antigen is not known. The data stem from a study of T cell repertoires in cytomegalovirus infection. Study-level information: Use of recently identified HLA-C-restricted and well-studied HLA-B-restricted CMV epitopes was part of the study. Based on public TCR beta signatures, there were indications of CMV infection and of a matching HLA type.

TCRdb independently ran MiXCR on the reads; one entry per CDR3 protein. The table shows a few hundred thousand distinct CDR3 sequences, with almost 40% occurring only once. Study-level results: Identification of carriers of CMV plus the relevant HLA was performed using cumulative public TCR beta family frequency. HLA-C-restricted TCR beta clonotypes specific for CMV led the ex vivo response.

The TCR originated in a human donor in good health (CMV status not recorded). Some clones in this sample may be carry-over from other donors' samples. The sample here was cultured PBMCs, taken from culture after CMV antigen stimulation.

This chain's CDR3 is CASSRTRDKNTEAFF. Here the CDR3 DNA reads TGTGCCAGCAGCCGCACCAGGGACAAGAACACTGAAGCTTTCTTT. The V call is TRBV7-2, the J call TRBJ1-1, with D possibly being TRBD1 (6 bases). Between the trimmed V and J ends, which lost 5 bases and 1 base, there was a span of 14 bases. CDR3 length: 15 residues. Germline CDR1 and CDR2: SGHTA and FQGNSA. Full variable domain (outside the CDR3, taken from reference TRBV7-2 and TRBJ1-1): GAGVSQSPSNKVTEKGKDVELRCDPISGHTALYWYRQSLGQGLEFLIYFQGNSAPDKSGLPSDRFSAERTGGSVSTLTIQRTQQEDSAVYLCASSRTRDKNTEAFFGQGTRLTVV.